This T cell receptor (beta chain) appears in the sequencing data of a study of CD8+ T cells in alopecia areata. Whole-study context: Treatment with tofacitinib (6 to 18 months) was followed by 6 months off drug. Overall study findings and caveats: Persistence of many expanded lesional clones was seen in scalp and blood during tofacitinib.

cDNA prepared by RNA extraction and subsequent reverse transcription served as the template for sequencing. Method: immunoSEQ multiplex PCR; TCRdb's copy keeps in-frame clones and lacks some. Here the sample spans approximately 200,000 clones, roughly 64% being singletons. Specified treatment: oral pan-JAK inhibitor, 5-10 mg twice daily. The study team obtained lesional scalp punch biopsies and peripheral blood from alopecia areata patients. The germline CDR1 and CDR2 sequences are MGHRA and YSYEKL. The CDR3 runs 18 residues. The ends lost 1 base at V and 0 bases at J; junction bases unmatched: 8. In its sample, this clone was seen many times. What it recognizes is unknown.

The clonotype comes from a human donor with alopecia areata. This material consisted of CD4+ T cells sorted from blood, taken at week 24, from a patient treated with tofacitinib. The chain employs TRBV4-1 and TRBJ1-4, with 7 nucleotides matching TRBD1. CDR3: CASSQVSDRDTTNEKLFF. DNA of the CDR3: TGCGCCAGCAGCCAAGTTAGTGACAGGGACACAACTAATGAAAAACTGTTTTTT.